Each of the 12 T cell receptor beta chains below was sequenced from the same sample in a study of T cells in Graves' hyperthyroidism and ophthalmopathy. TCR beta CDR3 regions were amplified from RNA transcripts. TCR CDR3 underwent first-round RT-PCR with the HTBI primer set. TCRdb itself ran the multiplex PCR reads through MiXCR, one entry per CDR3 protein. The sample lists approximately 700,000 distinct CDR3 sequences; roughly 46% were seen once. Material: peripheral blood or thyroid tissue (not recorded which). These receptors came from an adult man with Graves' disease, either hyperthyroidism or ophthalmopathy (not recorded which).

CDR3 region: CASSYLPGELFF. The CDR3 DNA is TGTGCCAGCAGTTATTTACCCGGGGAGCTGTTTTTT. The genes are TRBV6-1 and TRBJ2-2; D not resolved. CDR1 MNHNS and CDR2 SASEGT come from the germline V gene. The CDR3 runs 12 residues. Trimming removed 5 bases at V and 6 bases at J, with 7 bases between.

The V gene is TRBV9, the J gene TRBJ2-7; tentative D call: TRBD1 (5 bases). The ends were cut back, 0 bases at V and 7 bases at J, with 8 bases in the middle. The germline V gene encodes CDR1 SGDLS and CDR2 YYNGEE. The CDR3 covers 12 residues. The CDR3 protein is CASSVEPGEQYF. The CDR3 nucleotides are TGTGCCAGCAGCGTAGAGCCAGGGGAGCAGTACTTC.

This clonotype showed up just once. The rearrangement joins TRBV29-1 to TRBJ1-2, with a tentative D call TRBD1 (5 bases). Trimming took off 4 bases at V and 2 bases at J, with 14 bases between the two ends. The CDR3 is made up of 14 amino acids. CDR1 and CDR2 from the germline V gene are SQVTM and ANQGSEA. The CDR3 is CSVASDRGNYGYTF. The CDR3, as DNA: TGCAGCGTTGCGTCCGACAGAGGGAACTATGGCTACACCTTC. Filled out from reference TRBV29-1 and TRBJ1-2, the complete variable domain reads SAVISQKPSRDICQRGTSLTIQCQVDSQVTMMFWYRQQPGQSLTLIATANQGSEATYESGFVIDKFPISRPNLTFSTLTVSNMSPEDSSIYLCSVASDRGNYGYTFGSGTRLTVV.

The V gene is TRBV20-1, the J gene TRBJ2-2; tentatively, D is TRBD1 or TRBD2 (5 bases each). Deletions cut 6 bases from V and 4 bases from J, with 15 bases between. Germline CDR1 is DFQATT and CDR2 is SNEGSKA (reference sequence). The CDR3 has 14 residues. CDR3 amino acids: CSARDGATTGELFF. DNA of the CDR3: TGCAGTGCCCGAGACGGGGCGACCACCGGGGAGCTGTTTTTT.

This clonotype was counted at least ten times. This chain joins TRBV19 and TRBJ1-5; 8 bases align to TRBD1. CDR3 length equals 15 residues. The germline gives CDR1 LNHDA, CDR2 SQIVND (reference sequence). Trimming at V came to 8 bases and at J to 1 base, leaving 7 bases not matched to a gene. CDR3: CASLIQGASNQPQHF. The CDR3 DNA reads TGTGCCAGTCTCATCCAGGGGGCGAGCAATCAGCCCCAGCATTTT.

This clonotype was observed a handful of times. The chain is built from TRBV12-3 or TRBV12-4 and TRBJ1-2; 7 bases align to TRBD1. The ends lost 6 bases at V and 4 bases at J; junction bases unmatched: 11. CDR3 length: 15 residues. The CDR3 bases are TGTGCCAGCAGGGTGGGGACAGACGTCGGCTATGGCTACACCTTC. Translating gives CASRVGTDVGYGYTF.

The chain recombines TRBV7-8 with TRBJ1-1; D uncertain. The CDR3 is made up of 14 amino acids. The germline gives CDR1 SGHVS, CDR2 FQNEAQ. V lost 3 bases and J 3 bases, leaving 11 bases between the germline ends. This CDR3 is CASSLGLPDTEAFF. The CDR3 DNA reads TGTGCCAGCAGCTTGGGTCTTCCCGACACTGAAGCTTTCTTT. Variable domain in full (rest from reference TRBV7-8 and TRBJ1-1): GAGVSQSPRYKVAKRGQDVALRCDPISGHVSLFWYQQALGQGPEFLTYFQNEAQLDKSGLPSDRFFAERPEGSVSTLKIQRTQQEDSAVYLCASSLGLPDTEAFFGQGTRLTVV.

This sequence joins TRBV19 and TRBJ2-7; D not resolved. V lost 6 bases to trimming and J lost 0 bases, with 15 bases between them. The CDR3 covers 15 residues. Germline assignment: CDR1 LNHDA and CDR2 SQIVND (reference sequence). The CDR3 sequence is CASSDGPYGSYEQYF. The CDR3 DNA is TGTGCCAGTAGCGACGGTCCCTATGGCTCCTACGAGCAGTACTTC.

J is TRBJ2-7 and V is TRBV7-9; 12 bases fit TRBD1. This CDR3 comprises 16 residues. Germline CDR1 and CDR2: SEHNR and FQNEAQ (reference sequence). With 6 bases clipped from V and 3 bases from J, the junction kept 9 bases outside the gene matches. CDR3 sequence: CASSSARDRGLYEQYF. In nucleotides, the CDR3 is TGTGCCAGCAGTTCTGCCCGGGACAGGGGGCTCTACGAGCAGTACTTC.

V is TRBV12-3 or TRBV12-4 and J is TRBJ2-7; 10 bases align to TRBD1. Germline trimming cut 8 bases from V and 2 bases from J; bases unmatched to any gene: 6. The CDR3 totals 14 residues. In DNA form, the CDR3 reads TGTGCCAGCCTCGGGGACAGGGGTCCCTACGAGCAGTACTTC. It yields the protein CASLGDRGPYEQYF.

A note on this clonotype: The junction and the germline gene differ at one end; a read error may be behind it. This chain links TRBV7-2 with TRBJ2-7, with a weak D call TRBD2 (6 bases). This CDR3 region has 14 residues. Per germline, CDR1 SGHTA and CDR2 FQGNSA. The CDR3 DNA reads TGCGCCAGCAGCCAACATACGGGGGTCTACGAGCAGTACTTC. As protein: CASSQHTGVYEQYF.

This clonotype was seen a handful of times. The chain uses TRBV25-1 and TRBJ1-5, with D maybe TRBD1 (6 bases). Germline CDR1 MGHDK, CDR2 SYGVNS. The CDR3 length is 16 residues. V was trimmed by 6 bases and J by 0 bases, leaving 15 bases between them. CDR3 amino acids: CASSQGGGHSNQPQHF. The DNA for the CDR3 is TGTGCCAGCAGCCAAGGTGGGGGGCATAGCAATCAGCCCCAGCATTTT.